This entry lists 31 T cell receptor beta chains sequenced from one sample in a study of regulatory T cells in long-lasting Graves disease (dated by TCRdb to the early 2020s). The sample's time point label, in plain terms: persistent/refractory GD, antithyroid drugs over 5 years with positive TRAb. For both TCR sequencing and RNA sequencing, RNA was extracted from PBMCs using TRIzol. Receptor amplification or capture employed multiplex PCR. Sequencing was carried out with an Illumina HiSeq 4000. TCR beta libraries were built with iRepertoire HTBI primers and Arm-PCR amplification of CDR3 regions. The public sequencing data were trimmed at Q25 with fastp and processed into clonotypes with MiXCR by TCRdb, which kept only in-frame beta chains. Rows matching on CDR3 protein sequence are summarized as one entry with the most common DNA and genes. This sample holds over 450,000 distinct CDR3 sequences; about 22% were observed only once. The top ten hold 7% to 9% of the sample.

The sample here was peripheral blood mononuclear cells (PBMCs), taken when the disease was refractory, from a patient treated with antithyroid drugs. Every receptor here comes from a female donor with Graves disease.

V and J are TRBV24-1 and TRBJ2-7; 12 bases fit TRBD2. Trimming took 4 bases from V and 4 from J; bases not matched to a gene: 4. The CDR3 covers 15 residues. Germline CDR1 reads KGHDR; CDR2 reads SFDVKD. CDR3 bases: TGTGCCACCAGTGACGGGACTAGCGGGCTGTACGAGCAGTACTTC. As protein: CATSDGTSGLYEQYF.

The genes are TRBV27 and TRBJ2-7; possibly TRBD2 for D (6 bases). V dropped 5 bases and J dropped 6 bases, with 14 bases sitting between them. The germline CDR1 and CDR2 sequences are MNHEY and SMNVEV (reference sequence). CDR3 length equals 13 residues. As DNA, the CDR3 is TGTGCCAGCAGTCCTGGACTACAGACCGAGCAGTACTTC. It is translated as CASSPGLQTEQYF.

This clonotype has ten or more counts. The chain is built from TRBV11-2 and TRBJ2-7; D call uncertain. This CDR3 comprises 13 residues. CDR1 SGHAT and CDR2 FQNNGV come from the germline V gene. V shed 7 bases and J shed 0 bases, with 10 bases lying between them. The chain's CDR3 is CASKPATSYEQYF. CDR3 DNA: TGTGCCAGCAAACCCGCCACCTCCTACGAGCAGTACTTC.

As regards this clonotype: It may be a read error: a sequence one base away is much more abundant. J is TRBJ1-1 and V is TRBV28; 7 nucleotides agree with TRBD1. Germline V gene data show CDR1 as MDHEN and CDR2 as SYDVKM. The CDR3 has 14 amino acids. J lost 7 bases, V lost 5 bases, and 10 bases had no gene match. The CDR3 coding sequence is TGTGCCAGCAGTCCCCCGACAGGGTTCATTGAAGCTTTCTTT. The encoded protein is CASSPPTGFIEAFF.

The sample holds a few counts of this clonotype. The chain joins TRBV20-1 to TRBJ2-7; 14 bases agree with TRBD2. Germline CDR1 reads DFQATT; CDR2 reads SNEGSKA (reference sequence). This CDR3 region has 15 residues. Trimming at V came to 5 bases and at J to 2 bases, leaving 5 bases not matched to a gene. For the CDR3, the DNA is TGCAGTGCTGTACCGACTAGCGGGAGGGCCTACGAGCAGTACTTC. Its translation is CSAVPTSGRAYEQYF.

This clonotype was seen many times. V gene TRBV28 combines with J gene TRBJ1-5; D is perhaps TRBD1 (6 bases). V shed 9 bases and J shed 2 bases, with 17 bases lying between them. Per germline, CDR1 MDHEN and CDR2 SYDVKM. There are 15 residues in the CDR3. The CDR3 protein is CASTRGARGNQPQHF. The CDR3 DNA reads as TGTGCCAGTACTAGGGGGGCGCGGGGCAATCAGCCCCAGCATTTT.

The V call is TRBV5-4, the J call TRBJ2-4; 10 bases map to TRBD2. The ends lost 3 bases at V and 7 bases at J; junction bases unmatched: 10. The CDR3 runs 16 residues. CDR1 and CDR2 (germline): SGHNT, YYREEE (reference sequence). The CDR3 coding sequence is TGTGCCAGCAGCTCCCCTAGCGGGGGCGGGAGGAACATTCAGTACTTC. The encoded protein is CASSSPSGGGRNIQYF.

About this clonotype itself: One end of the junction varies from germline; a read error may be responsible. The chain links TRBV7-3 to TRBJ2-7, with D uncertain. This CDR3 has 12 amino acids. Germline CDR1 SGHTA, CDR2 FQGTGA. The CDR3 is CANSLVPYEQYF. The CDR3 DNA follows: TGTGCCAACAGCTTAGTTCCTTACGAGCAGTACTTC.

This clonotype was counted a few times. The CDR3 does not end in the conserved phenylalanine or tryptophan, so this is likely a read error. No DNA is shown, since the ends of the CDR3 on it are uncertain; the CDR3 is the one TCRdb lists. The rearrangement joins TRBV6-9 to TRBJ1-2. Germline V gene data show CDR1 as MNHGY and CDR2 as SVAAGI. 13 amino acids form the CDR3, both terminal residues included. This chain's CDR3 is CASSYSRPTATPE.

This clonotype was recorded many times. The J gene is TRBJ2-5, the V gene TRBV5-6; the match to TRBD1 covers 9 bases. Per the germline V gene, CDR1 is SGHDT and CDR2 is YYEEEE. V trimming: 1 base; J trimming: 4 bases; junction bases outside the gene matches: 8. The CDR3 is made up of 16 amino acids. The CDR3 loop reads CASSLSGQGLIETQYF. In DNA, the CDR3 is TGTGCCAGCAGCTTGTCGGGACAGGGCCTGATAGAGACCCAGTACTTC. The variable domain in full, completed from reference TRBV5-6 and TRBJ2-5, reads DAGVTQSPTHLIKTRGQQVTLRCSPKSGHDTVSWYQQALGQGPQFIFQYYEEEERQRGNFPDRFSGHQFPNYSSELNVNALLLGDSALYLCASSLSGQGLIETQYFGPGTRLLVL.

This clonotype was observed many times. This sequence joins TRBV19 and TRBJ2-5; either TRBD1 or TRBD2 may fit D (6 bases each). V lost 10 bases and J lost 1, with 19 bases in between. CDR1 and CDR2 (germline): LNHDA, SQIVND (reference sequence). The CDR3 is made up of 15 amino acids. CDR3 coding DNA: TGTGCCACCCGACGCCGGGGGCTAGGCCAAGAGACCCAGTACTTC. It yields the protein CATRRRGLGQETQYF.

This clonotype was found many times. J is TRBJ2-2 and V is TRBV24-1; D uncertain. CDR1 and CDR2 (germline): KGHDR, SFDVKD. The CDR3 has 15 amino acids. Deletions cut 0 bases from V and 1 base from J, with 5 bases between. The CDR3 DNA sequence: TGTGCCACCAGTGATTTGCCACTGAACACCGGGGAGCTGTTTTTT. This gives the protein CATSDLPLNTGELFF.

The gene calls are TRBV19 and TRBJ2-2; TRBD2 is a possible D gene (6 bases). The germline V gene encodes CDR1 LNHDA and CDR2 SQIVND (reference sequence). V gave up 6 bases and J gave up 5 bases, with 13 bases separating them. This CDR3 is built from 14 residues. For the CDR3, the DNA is TGTGCCAGTAGAAGGGGAGGTGAAACCGGGGAGCTGTTTTTT. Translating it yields CASRRGGETGELFF.

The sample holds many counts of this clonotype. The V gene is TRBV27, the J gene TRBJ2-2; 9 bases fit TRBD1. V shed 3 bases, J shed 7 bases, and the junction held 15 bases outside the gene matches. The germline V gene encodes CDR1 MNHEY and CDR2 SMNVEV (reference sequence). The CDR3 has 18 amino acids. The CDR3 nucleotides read TGTGCCAGCAGTTTCATAGCGAGGGACAGGGTGATGGGCGGGGAGCTGTTTTTT. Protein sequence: CASSFIARDRVMGGELFF.

This chain's CDR3 is CASSPRLAGGLETQYF. In nucleotides, the CDR3 is TGTGCCAGCAGCCCCCGGCTAGCGGGAGGGTTGGAGACCCAGTACTTC. This chain links TRBV4-2 with TRBJ2-5; 12 nucleotides line up with TRBD2. CDR3 size: 16 residues. V gave up 4 bases and J gave up 5 bases; unmatched junction bases: 8. The germline gives CDR1 LGHNA, CDR2 YNFKEQ.

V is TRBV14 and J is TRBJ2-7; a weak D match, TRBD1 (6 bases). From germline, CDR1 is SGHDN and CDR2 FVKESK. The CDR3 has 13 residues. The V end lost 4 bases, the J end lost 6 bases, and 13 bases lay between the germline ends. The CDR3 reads CASSPSAGVEQYF. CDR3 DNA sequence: TGTGCCAGCAGCCCCTCGGCAGGGGTCGAGCAGTACTTC.

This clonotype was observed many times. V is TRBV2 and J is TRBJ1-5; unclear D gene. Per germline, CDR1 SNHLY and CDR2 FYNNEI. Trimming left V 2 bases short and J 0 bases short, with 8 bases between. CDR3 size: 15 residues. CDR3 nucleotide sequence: TGTGCCAGCAGTGAAATGCAGAGTAGCAATCAGCCCCAGCATTTT. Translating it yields CASSEMQSSNQPQHF.

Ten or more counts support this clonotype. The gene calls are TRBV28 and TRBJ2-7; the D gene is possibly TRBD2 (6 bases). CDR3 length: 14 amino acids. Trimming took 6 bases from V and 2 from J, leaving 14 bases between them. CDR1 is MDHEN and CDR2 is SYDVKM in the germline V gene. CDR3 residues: CASRAGTATYEQYF. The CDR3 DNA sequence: TGTGCCAGCAGGGCCGGGACTGCGACCTACGAGCAGTACTTC.

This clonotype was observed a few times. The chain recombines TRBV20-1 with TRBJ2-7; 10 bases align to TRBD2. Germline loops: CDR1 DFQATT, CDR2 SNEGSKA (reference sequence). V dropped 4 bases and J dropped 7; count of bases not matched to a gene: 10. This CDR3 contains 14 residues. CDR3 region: CSAIQAGGPGEQYF. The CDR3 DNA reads TGCAGTGCTATTCAAGCGGGAGGGCCGGGAGAGCAGTACTTC.

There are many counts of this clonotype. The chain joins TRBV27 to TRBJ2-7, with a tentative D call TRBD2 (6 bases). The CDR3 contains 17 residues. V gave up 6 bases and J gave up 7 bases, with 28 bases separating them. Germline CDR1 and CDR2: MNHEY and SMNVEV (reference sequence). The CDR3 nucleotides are TGTGCCAGCAGCCAGGACTACCCGGAGAACGGTTTGTTGGAGCAGTACTTC. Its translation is CASSQDYPENGLLEQYF.

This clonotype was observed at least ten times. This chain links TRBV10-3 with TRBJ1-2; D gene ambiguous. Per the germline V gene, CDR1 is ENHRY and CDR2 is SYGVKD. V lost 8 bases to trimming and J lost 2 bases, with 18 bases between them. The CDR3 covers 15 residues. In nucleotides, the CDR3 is TGTGCCATCCGTAGGCCGTTACTTTGGAACTATGGCTACACCTTC. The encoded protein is CAIRRPLLWNYGYTF.

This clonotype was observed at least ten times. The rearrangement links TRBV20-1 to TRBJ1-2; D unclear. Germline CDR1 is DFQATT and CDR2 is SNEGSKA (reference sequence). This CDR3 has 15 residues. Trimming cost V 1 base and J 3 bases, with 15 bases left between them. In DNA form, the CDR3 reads TGCAGTGCTAGAGCGACCAGCGGCAGCCACTATGGCTACACCTTC. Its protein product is CSARATSGSHYGYTF.

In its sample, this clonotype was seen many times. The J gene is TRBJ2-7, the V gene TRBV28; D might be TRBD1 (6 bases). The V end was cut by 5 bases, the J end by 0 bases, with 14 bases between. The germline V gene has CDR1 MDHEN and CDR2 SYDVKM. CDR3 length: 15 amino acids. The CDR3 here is CASSLTGHTSYEQYF. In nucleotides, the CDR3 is TGTGCCAGCAGTCTCACGGGACATACCTCCTACGAGCAGTACTTC.

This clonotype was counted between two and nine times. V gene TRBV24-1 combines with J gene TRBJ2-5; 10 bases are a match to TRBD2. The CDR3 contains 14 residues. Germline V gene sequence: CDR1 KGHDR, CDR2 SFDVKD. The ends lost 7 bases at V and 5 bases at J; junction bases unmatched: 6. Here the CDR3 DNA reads TGTGCCACCAGCTCAGCGGGAGGGCCGGAGACCCAGTACTTC. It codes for CATSSAGGPETQYF.

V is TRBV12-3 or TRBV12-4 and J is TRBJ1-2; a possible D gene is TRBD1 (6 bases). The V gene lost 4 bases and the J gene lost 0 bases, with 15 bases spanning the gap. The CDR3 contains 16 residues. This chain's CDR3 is CASSYGGGRSNYGYTF. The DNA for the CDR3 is TGTGCCAGCAGTTACGGAGGGGGTCGATCTAACTATGGCTACACCTTC.

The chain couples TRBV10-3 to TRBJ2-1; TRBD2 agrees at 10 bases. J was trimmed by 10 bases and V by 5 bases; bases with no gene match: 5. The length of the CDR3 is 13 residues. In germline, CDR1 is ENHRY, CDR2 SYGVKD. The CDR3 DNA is TGTGCCATCAGTCCGCCGGGACTAGCGGAGCAGTTCTTC. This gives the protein CAISPPGLAEQFF.

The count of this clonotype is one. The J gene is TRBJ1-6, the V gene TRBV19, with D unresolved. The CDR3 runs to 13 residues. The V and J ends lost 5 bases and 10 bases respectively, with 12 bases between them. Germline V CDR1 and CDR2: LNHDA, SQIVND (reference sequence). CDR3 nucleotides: TGTGCCAGTAGTTTTCTCGAGAAGTCACCCCTCCACTTT. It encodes CASSFLEKSPLHF.

The CDR3 sequence is CSARVGLAGNTGELFF. CDR3 DNA sequence: TGCAGTGCTAGAGTGGGACTAGCGGGTAACACCGGGGAGCTGTTTTTT. The genes are TRBV20-1 and TRBJ2-2; 12 positions agree with TRBD2. The germline V gene has CDR1 DFQATT and CDR2 SNEGSKA (reference sequence). V lost 1 base to trimming and J lost 2 bases; unmatched junction nucleotides: 2. The CDR3 contains 16 residues.

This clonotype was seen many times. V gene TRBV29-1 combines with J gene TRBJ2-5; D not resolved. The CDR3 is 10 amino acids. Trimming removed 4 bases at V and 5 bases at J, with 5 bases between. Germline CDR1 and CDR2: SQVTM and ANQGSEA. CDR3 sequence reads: CSVAAETQYF. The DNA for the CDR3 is TGCAGCGTTGCAGCCGAGACCCAGTACTTC.

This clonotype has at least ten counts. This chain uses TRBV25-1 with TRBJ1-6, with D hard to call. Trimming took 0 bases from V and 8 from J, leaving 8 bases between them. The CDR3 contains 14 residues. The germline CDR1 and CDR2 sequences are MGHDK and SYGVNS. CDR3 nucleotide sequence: TGTGCCAGCAGTGAATATGGGGAGGATTCACCCCTCCACTTT. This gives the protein CASSEYGEDSPLHF.

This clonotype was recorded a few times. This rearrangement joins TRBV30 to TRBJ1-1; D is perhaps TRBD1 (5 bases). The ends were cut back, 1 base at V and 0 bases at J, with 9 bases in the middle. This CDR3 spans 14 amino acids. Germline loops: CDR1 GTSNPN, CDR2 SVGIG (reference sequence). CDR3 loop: CAWSGHRMNTEAFF. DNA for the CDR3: TGTGCCTGGAGTGGTCACAGGATGAACACTGAAGCTTTCTTT.